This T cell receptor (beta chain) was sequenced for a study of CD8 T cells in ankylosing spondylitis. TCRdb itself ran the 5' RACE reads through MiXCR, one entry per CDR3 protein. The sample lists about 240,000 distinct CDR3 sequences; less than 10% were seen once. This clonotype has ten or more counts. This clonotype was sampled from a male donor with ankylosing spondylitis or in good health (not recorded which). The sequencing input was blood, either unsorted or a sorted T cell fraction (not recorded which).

The CDR3 DNA sequence: TGCAGTGCTTCCCGGACTCTACAAGAGACCCAGTACTTC. This sequence encodes CSASRTLQETQYF. The rearrangement uses TRBV20-1 and TRBJ2-5, with D possibly being TRBD2 (5 bases). Trimming cost V 5 bases and J 2 bases, with 12 bases left between them. CDR3 size: 13 residues. The germline V gene has CDR1 DFQATT and CDR2 SNEGSKA (reference sequence).